The clone carrying this T cell receptor (beta chain) was observed a single time. TCRdb passed the 5' RACE reads through MiXCR, listing each CDR3 protein once. The sample lists around 340,000 distinct CDR3 sequences, around an eighth occurring once. This entry is derived from a study of T cells after yellow fever vaccination. The CDR3 loop spans 14 amino acids. V dropped 0 bases and J dropped 6 bases, with 12 bases sitting between them. In germline, CDR1 is SGHRS, CDR2 YFSETQ. The rearrangement links TRBV5-1 to TRBJ1-2, with no clear D. The TCR was taken from a man aged 18 to 30 who received the YFV17D yellow fever vaccine. Specimen: CD4+ T cells sorted from PBMCs, collected 15 days after the yellow fever booster vaccination. The CDR3 is CASSLGPVENGYTF. CDR3 coding DNA: TGCGCCAGCAGCTTGGGACCGGTGGAGAATGGCTACACCTTC.